The rows below give T cell receptor beta chains drawn from one sample of a study of CD8 T cells in Susac syndrome. From the immunoSEQ multiplex PCR reads, TCRdb called clonotypes with MiXCR, one entry per CDR3 protein. Here the sample spans 180,000 or so distinct CDR3 sequences, around 94% being singletons. The sample was CD4+ T cells from PBMCs. These receptor sequences come from a human donor in good health. CDR3s include the opening cysteine and the closing phenylalanine or tryptophan. The D gene is left open where the match is weak. Clone sizes are given selectively: once, few, many, or a class where the clone is expanded.

J	size	D	V	DNA	CDR3
TRBJ1-2	once	.	TRBV19	TGTGCCAGTAGTATAGACAACTATGGCTACACCTTC	CASSIDNYGYTF
TRBJ2-5	once	TRBD2	TRBV6-5	TGTGCCAGCAGTTCCCGACTAGCGGGGGGCCTCGGTTGGGCTCAGTACTTC	CASSSRLAGGLGWAQYF
TRBJ2-1	.	TRBD1	TRBV7-9	TGTGCCAGCAGCTTCGTACAGGGGGCCCAGCAGTTCTTC	CASSFVQGAQQFF
TRBJ1-2	few	.	TRBV29-1	TGCAGCGGCTTGGAAAACTATGGCTACACCTTC	CSGLENYGYTF
TRBJ2-3	once	.	TRBV20-1	TGCAGTGCTAGCAAGGCGGGGGCCACAGATACGCAGTATTTT	CSASKAGATDTQYF
TRBJ1-2	.	.	TRBV5-4	TGTGCCAGCAGCCCCGACGGGCGGGGCCACTATGGCTACACCTTC	CASSPDGRGHYGYTF
TRBJ1-6	.	.	TRBV27	TGTGCCAGCAGTTTATCCGGACGGAGCTCCTATAATTCACCCCTCCACTTT	CASSLSGRSSYNSPLHF
TRBJ2-5	.	.	TRBV27	TGTGCCAGCAGTTCCGAAGGGGAGACCCAGTACTTC	CASSSEGETQYF
TRBJ2-5	once	.	TRBV6-2/TRBV6-3	TGTGCCAGCAGTGCCCCGGAAGAGACCCAGTACTTC	CASSAPEETQYF
TRBJ1-5	.	.	TRBV3-1	TGTGCCAGCAGCCAAGACCTCGGCACGGCCCAGCATTTT	CASSQDLGTAQHF
TRBJ1-5	.	.	TRBV12-3/TRBV12-4	TGTGCCAGCAAAACCGGGACGGCGAATCAGCCCCAGCATTTT	CASKTGTANQPQHF
TRBJ2-3	.	.	TRBV3-1	TGTGCCAGCAGCCTAGGGACTGTTCGGATATATACGCAGTATTTT	CASSLGTVRIYTQYF
TRBJ1-1	.	.	TRBV12-3/TRBV12-4	TGTGCCAGCAGTTCCAAGGACCGTGGATCGGCTTTCTTT	CASSSKDRGSAFF
TRBJ2-1	.	TRBD2	TRBV20-1	TGCAGTGCAAGACTAGCGGGGGGGCGAGTTGATGAGCAGTTCTTC	CSARLAGGRVDEQFF
TRBJ2-7	once	.	TRBV3-1	TGTGCCAGCAGCCAAGAGTATACGAGGGAGCAGTACTTC	CASSQEYTREQYF
TRBJ2-1	.	TRBD1	TRBV24-1	TGTGCCACCAGTGATTTTAACAGGGGGCCGAAAGATGAGCAGTTCTTC	CATSDFNRGPKDEQFF
TRBJ2-3	.	.	TRBV5-1	TGCGCCAGCAGTCAAACAGGGTCAGATACGCAGTATTTT	CASSQTGSDTQYF
TRBJ1-5	once	.	TRBV20-1	TGCAGTGCTAGCTTTGAGGGAAGCAATCAGCCCCAGCATTTT	CSASFEGSNQPQHF
TRBJ2-6	.	.	TRBV9	TGTGCCAGCAGCGTGTCCCCGACAGCCTCTGGGGCCAACGTCCTGACTTTC	CASSVSPTASGANVLTF
TRBJ1-6	.	.	TRBV4-3	TGCGCCAGCAGCCCCCACCCCAGGGGCAATTCACCCCTCCACTTT	CASSPHPRGNSPLHF
TRBJ2-5	.	.	TRBV7-2	TGTGCCAGCAGCTTAGGGTTCGGGGGGCAGGAGACCCAGTACTTC	CASSLGFGGQETQYF
TRBJ2-3	.	TRBD2	TRBV20-1	TGCAGTGCTAAGGCGGGGGGGCCGATAGATACGCAGTATTTT	CSAKAGGPIDTQYF
TRBJ2-7	.	.	TRBV30	TGTGCCTGGAGTCCCGGGACAACGCTCTACGAGCAGTACTTC	CAWSPGTTLYEQYF
TRBJ1-5	.	TRBD1	TRBV3-1	TGTGCCAGCAGCCAAGTCCCCGGGACAGGGCATCAGCCCCAGCATTTT	CASSQVPGTGHQPQHF
TRBJ2-3	.	.	TRBV3-1	TGTGCCAGCAGCCAGGAGGCCGTAACGCAGTATTTT	CASSQEAVTQYF
TRBJ1-2	once	TRBD1	TRBV3-1	TGTGCCAGCAGCCATCGGGACAGGGATGGCTACACCTTC	CASSHRDRDGYTF
TRBJ2-3	once	.	TRBV7-2	TGTGCCAGCAGACCTGGGCTAAATAGGCCAGATACGCAGTATTTT	CASRPGLNRPDTQYF
TRBJ2-3	.	TRBD2	TRBV7-9	TGTGCCAGCAGCCCACTAGCGGGGAGCACAGATACGCAGTATTTT	CASSPLAGSTDTQYF
TRBJ2-1	.	TRBD2	TRBV4-3	TGCGCCAGCAGCCAAGAAGTGGGTAGCGGGGGCCGACAGCAGTTCTTC	CASSQEVGSGGRQQFF
TRBJ2-7	.	TRBD1	TRBV2	TGTGCCAGCGGGATGGGACAGCTCTCCTACGAGCAGTACTTC	CASGMGQLSYEQYF
TRBJ1-4	.	TRBD1	TRBV5-5	TGTGCCAGCAGCTTCAGGATCTCCGGGACAGCGGATGAAAAACTGTTTTTT	CASSFRISGTADEKLFF
TRBJ2-7	.	TRBD2	TRBV4-2	TGTGCCAGCAGCCAAGGGGGGAGGGGCGAGCAGTACTTC	CASSQGGRGEQYF
TRBJ2-7	.	.	TRBV4-2	TGTGCCAGCAGCCCCTTAGGGGGCGAGCAGTACTTC	CASSPLGGEQYF
TRBJ2-6	.	TRBD1	TRBV23-1	TGCGCCAGCAGTCATACAGGGGCCTTCTCTGGGGCCAACGTCCTGACTTTC	CASSHTGAFSGANVLTF
TRBJ2-4	.	TRBD2	TRBV5-6	TGTGCCAGCAGCTTGTACCGACTAGCCCTAGCCAAAAACATTCAGTACTTC	CASSLYRLALAKNIQYF